At least ten counts were recorded for the clone carrying this TCR beta chain. What it recognizes is unknown. The cDNA came from 5'RACE with 10-nucleotide random UMIs. TCRdb called the 5' RACE reads again in MiXCR, with one record for every CDR3 protein. The sample lists approximately 32,000 distinct CDR3 sequences, more than 14% occurring once. The entry originates in a study of neurological immune-mediated disorders. Serving as healthy controls were blood bank volunteers based in Maryland, USA. Unsorted libraries used 2 million PBMCs kept at -80 degrees C. General study points: HTLV-1-associated myelopathy had the most TCR clonal expansion, whereas multiple sclerosis had the least (lower than in healthy controls).

Trimming cost V 7 bases and J 7 bases, with 17 bases left between them. The CDR3 totals 13 residues. The V gene's germline CDR1 is MNHNY and CDR2 SVGAGI (reference sequence). The sample taken for sequencing was PBMCs. This sequence was found in a man between 65 and 79 years old in good health. The chain combines TRBV6-6 with TRBJ2-7; no definite D call. The CDR3 sequence: CASNPWASGEQYF. The CDR3, as DNA: TGTGCCAGCAATCCTTGGGCCTCTGGGGAGCAGTACTTC.